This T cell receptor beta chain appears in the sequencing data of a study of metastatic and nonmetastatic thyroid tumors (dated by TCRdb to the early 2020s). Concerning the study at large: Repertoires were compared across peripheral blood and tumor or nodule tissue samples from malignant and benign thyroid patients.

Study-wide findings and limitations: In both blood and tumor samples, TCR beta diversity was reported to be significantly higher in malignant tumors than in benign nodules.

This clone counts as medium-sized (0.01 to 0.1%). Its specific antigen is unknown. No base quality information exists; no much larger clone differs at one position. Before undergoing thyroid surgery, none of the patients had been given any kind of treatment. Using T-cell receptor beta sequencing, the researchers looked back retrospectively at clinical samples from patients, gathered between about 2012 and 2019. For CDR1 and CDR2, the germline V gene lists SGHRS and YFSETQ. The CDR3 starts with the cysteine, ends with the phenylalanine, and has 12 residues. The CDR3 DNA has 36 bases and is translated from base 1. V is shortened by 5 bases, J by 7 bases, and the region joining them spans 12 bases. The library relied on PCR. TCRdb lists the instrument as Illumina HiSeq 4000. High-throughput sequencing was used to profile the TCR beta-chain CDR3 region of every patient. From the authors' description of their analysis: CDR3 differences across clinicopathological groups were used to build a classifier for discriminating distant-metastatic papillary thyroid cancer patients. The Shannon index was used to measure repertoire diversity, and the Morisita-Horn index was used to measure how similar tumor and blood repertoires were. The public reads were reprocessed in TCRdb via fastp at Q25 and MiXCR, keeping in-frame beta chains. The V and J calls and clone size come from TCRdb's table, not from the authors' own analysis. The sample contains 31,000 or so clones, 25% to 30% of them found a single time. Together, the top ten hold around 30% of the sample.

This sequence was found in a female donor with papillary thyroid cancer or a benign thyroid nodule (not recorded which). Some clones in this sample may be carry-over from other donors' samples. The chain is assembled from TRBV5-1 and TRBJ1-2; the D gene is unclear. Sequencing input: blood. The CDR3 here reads CASRPGQAGYTF. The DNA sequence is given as TGCGCCAGCAGGCCCGGGCAGGCTGGCTACACCTTC.